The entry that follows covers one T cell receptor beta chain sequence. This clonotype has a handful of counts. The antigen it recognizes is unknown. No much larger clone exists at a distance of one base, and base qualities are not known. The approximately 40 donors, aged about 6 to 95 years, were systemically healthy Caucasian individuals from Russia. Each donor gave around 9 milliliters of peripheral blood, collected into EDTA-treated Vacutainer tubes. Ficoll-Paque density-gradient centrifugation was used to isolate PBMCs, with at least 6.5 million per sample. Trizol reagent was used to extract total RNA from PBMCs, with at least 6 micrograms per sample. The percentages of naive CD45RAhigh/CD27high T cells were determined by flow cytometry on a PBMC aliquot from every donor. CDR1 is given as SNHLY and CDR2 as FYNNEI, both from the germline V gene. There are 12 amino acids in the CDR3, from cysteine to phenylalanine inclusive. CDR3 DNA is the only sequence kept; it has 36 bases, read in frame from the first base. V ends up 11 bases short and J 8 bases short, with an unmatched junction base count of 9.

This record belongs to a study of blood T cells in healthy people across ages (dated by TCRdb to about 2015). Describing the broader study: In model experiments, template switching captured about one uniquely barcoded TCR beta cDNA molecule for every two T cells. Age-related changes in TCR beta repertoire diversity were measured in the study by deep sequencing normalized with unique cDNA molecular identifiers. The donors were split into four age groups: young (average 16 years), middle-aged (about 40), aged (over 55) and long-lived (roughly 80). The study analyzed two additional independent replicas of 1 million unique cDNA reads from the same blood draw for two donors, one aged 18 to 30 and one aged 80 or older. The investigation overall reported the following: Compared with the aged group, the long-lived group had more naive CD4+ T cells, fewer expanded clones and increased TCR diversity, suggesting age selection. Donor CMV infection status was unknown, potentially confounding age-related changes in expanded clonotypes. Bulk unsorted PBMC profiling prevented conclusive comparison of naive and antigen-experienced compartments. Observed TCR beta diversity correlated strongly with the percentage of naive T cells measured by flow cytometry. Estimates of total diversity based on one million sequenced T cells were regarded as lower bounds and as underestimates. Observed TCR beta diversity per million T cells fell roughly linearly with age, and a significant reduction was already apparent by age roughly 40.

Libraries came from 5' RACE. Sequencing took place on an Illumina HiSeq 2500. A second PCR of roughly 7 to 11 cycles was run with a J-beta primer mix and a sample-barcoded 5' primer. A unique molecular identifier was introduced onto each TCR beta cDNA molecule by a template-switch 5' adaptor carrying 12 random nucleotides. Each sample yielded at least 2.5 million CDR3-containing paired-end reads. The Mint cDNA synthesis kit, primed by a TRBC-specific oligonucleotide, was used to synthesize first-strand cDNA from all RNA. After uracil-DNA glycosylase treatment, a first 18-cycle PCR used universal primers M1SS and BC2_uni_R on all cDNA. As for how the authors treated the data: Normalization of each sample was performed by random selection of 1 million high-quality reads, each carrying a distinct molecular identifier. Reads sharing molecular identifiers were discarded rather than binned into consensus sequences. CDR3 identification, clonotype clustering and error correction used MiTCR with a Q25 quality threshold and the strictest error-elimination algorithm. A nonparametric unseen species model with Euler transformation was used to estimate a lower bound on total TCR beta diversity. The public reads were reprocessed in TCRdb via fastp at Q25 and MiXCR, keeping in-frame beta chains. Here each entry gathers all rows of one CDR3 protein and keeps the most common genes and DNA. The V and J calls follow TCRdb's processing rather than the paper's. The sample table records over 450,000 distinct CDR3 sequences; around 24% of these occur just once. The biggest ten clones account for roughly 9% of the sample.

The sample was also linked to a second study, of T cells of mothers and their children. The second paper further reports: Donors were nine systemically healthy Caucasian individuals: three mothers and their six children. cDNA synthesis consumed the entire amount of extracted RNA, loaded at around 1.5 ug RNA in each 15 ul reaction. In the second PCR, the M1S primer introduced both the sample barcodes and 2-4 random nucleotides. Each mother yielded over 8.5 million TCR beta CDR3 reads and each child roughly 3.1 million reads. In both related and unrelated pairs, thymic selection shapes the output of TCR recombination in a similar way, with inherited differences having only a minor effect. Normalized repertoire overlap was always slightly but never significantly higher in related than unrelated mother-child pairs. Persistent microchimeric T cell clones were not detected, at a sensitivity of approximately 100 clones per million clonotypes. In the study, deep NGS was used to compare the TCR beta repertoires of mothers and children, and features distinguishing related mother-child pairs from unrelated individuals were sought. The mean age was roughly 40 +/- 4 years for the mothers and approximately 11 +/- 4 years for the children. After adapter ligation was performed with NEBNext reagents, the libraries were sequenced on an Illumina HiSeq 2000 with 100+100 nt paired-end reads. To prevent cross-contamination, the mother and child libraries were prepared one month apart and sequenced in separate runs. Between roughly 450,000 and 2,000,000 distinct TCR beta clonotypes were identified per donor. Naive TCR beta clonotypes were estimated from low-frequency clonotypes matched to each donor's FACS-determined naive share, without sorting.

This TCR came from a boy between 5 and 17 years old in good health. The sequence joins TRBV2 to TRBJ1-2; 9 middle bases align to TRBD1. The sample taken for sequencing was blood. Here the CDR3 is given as CAARDREGGYTF. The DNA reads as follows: TGTGCCGCCCGGGACAGGGAGGGCGGCTACACCTTC.